Each of the 10 T cell receptor beta chains below was sequenced from the same sample in a study of OX40 agonist ivuxolimab in advanced cancers. This table comes from immunoSEQ multiplex PCR, and its TCRdb copy is limited to in-frame clones, with some not included. The sample lists around 80,000 clones; 94% were seen once. The sample here was CD4+ or CD8+ T cells sorted from blood, taken in a trial of the OX40 agonist ivuxolimab. Receptor source: an adult with an advanced solid tumor such as melanoma, head and neck, liver or kidney cancer.

The chain recombines TRBV7-6 with TRBJ2-1, with 7 bases that match TRBD1. The V gene's germline CDR1 is SGHVS and CDR2 FNYEAQ. Losses at the gene ends were 2 bases for V and 9 bases for J; bases not matched to a gene: 13. The CDR3 totals 16 residues. Here the CDR3 DNA reads TGTGCCAGCAGCTTATCTTCCGTACAGGGGCCCCTTGAGCAGTTCTTC. This sequence encodes CASSLSSVQGPLEQFF.

The chain couples TRBV5-1 to TRBJ1-1, with a weak D call TRBD1 (6 bases). The CDR3 runs 13 residues. The ends were cut back, 5 bases at V and 4 bases at J, with 12 bases in the middle. The germline gives CDR1 SGHRS, CDR2 YFSETQ. CDR3 region: CASRTSGATEAFF. The CDR3 nucleotides read TGCGCCAGCAGGACGTCAGGGGCCACTGAAGCTTTCTTT.

V usage is TRBV6-6 and J usage is TRBJ1-1; a weak D match, TRBD1 (6 bases). The CDR3 spans 15 residues. Deletions cut 6 bases from V and 0 bases from J, with 14 bases between. Germline V gene lookup returns CDR1 MNHNY and CDR2 SVGAGI (reference sequence). Here the CDR3 DNA reads TGTGCCAGCAGAAGCTGGACAGAGATGAACACTGAAGCTTTCTTT. Translated: CASRSWTEMNTEAFF.

A remark on this clone: One end of the junction does not line up with germline, which may come from a read error. The chain joins TRBV7-7 to TRBJ2-1; 14 bases are a match to TRBD2. The germline V gene encodes CDR1 SSHAT and CDR2 FNYEAQ (reference sequence). The CDR3 sequence is 15 residues long. As DNA, the CDR3 is TGTGCTAGCAGCTTGGGGACTAGCGGGAGCAATGAGCAGTTCTTC. Translated, it gives CASSLGTSGSNEQFF.

The V call is TRBV29-1, the J call TRBJ1-1; 9 bases match TRBD1. CDR3 length equals 12 residues. Germline V gene sequence: CDR1 SQVTM, CDR2 ANQGSEA. V was pared by 6 bases and J by 6 bases, with 5 bases of the junction left unmatched. The CDR3 region has the DNA TGCAGCGTGGGGACAGGGTACCCTGAAGCTTTCTTT. Translated, it gives CSVGTGYPEAFF.

CDR3 residues: CASSLAVGMRTEAFF. In nucleotides, the CDR3 is TGTGCCAGCAGCTTAGCGGTCGGAATGAGAACTGAAGCTTTCTTT. V usage is TRBV7-2 and J usage is TRBJ1-1; D gene ambiguous. The V gene's germline CDR1 is SGHTA and CDR2 FQGNSA. V was trimmed by 0 bases and J by 5 bases, leaving 13 bases between them. The CDR3 is made up of 15 amino acids.

This rearrangement joins TRBV7-9 to TRBJ2-3, with D possibly TRBD1 on 5 matching bases. The ends were cut back, 8 bases at V and 3 bases at J, with 9 bases in the middle. The CDR3 is 12 amino acids. CDR1 is SEHNR and CDR2 is FQNEAQ in the germline V gene (reference sequence). CDR3 sequence: CASFRDTDTQYF. CDR3 in DNA: TGTGCCAGCTTCAGGGATACAGATACGCAGTATTTT.

This clone was seen a single time. The rearrangement links TRBV28 to TRBJ2-7; 7 bases are a match to TRBD1. The CDR3 runs to 15 residues. The V gene end was trimmed by 3 bases and the J gene end by 2 bases; junction bases not matched to a gene: 7. The germline CDR1 and CDR2 sequences are MDHEN and SYDVKM. CDR3 loop: CASSFLRQGTYEQYF. The CDR3, as DNA: TGTGCCAGCAGTTTTTTGAGACAGGGTACCTACGAGCAGTACTTC.

As concerns this clone: Other DNA sequences in the same sample also yield this CDR3. This chain connects TRBV6-5 to TRBJ2-7; tentatively, D is TRBD1 or TRBD2 (5 bases each). Germline CDR1 is MNHEY and CDR2 is SVGAGI. The CDR3 covers 13 residues. V was shortened by 6 bases and J by 2 bases, with 11 bases between the two germline ends. The CDR3 loop reads CASSQGTPYEQYF. The CDR3 DNA is TGTGCCAGCAGCCAAGGGACCCCCTACGAGCAGTACTTC.

The chain recombines TRBV7-2 with TRBJ2-5; D is ambiguous. Germline V CDR1 and CDR2: SGHTA, FQGNSA. The CDR3 totals 13 residues. V lost 5 bases, J lost 1 base, and 8 bases lay in between. CDR3 sequence (DNA): TGTGCCAGCAGCACAGAGCCCCAAGAGACCCAGTACTTC. It yields the protein CASSTEPQETQYF.